This TCR beta chain stems from a study of T cells expressing NK-cell markers. Notes on the study in general: HCMV specificity of the expanded NKG2C+ T cell clones stayed unclear.

Turning to this clonotype: Its antigen is unidentified.

The length of the CDR3 is 14 residues. From its re-call of the 5' RACE reads, TCRdb lists each CDR3 protein once, without DNA. In total, the table holds roughly 300,000 distinct CDR3 sequences. The chain couples TRBV12-3 or TRBV12-4 to TRBJ1-3; there is no DNA to check the TCRdb D call of TRBD1. Sequenced input: blood T cells: a sorted CD56 or NKG2C T cell subset, CD4+ or CD8+ T cells, or bulk PBMC T cells (not recorded which). The receptor's source is a woman aged 18 to 69 in good health. The CDR3 is CASSKGHSGNTIYF.